These 11 T cell receptor beta chains were sequenced from one sample in a study of T-cell memory formation after mild COVID-19 (dated by TCRdb to about 2021). To prepare the library, 5' RACE was applied. The listed sequencing device is Illumina NovaSeq 6000. TCRdb reprocessing: public reads trimmed at Q25 with fastp, clones called with MiXCR, in-frame beta chains kept. Rows with a matching CDR3 protein are joined into one entry that keeps the most common DNA and genes. The sample table contains 170,000 or so distinct CDR3 sequences; only one count was recorded for about a fifth of them. The ten most abundant clones make up around 23% of the sample. Sequences were obtained from PBMCs or a T cell subset sorted from them (not recorded which). The receptors stem from an adult woman who had mild COVID-19 (a few samples of this study predate the infection). The sample titles of this study are shuffled in the database, so cell type and time point are left out; the donor was told from shared clones.

In this sample, this clonotype turned up many times. This sequence joins TRBV6-5 and TRBJ1-2; 9 bases are shared with TRBD1. Unmatched junction bases numbered 4, after V lost 5 bases and J lost 6 bases. The CDR3 is 13 amino acids. The germline V gene encodes CDR1 MNHEY and CDR2 SVGAGI. The CDR3 region has the DNA TGTGCCAGCAGTACTACAGGGGGCGATGGCTACACCTTC. This encodes CASSTTGGDGYTF.

J is TRBJ2-7 and V is TRBV2; 7 bases are a match to TRBD1. V dropped 1 base and J dropped 4; count of bases not matched to a gene: 4. Germline values: CDR1 SNHLY, CDR2 FYNNEI. The CDR3 length is 14 residues. As DNA, the CDR3 is TGTGCCAGCAGTGAAGGTTACAGGGGTTACGAGCAGTACTTC. This encodes CASSEGYRGYEQYF.

This clonotype was detected only a few times. J is TRBJ2-5 and V is TRBV3-1, with D hard to call. This CDR3 is built from 15 residues. V shed 1 base and J shed 2 bases, with 11 bases lying between them. The V gene's germline CDR1 is LGHDT and CDR2 YNNKEL (reference sequence). DNA for the CDR3: TGTGCCAGCAGCCAAGTAGGACCGATACAAGAGACCCAGTACTTC. Translated: CASSQVGPIQETQYF.

The chain joins TRBV7-6 to TRBJ2-7; D is possibly TRBD1 (7 bases). The CDR3 has 13 residues. Per germline, CDR1 SGHVS and CDR2 FNYEAQ. V was shortened by 5 bases and J by 2 bases, with 10 bases between the two germline ends. CDR3 protein: CASSRGTAYEQYF. The CDR3 DNA reads as TGTGCCAGCAGCCGCGGGACAGCCTACGAGCAGTACTTC.

V gene TRBV4-1 combines with J gene TRBJ2-3, with TRBD2 matching over 14 bases. Germline V gene sequence: CDR1 MGHRA, CDR2 YSYEKL. This CDR3 is built from 16 residues. Trimming took 3 bases from V and 5 from J; bases not matched to a gene: 4. For the CDR3, the DNA is TGCGCCAGCAGCCATCCCGGGACTAGCGGGGGAGATACGCAGTATTTT. This codes for CASSHPGTSGGDTQYF.

This clonotype was recorded once. J is TRBJ2-7 and V is TRBV7-6; 9 nucleotides line up with TRBD1. The CDR3 has 15 amino acids. Germline V gene lookup returns CDR1 SGHVS and CDR2 FNYEAQ. J was trimmed by 5 bases and V by 2 bases; bases with no gene match: 7. Here the CDR3 reads CASSLPGQGLNEQYF. CDR3 DNA: TGTGCCAGCAGCTTACCGGGACAGGGTTTAAACGAGCAGTACTTC.

The rearrangement uses TRBV12-3 or TRBV12-4 and TRBJ1-1; D might be TRBD1 (6 bases). The length of the CDR3 is 13 residues. V was shortened by 2 bases and J by 5 bases, with 9 bases between the two germline ends. CDR3 region: CASSLTGWTEAFF. In nucleotides, the CDR3 is TGTGCCAGCAGTTTAACAGGGTGGACTGAAGCTTTCTTT.

The chain is built from TRBV5-1 and TRBJ1-2; D ambiguous. Trimming took 3 bases from V and 4 from J, leaving 10 bases between them. The CDR3 is 13 amino acids. In germline, CDR1 is SGHRS, CDR2 YFSETQ. The CDR3 DNA follows: TGCGCCAGCAGCTATCGGACGGGCTATGGCTACACCTTC. This sequence encodes CASSYRTGYGYTF.

The chain joins TRBV7-9 to TRBJ2-7; D is uncertain. V was cut by 8 bases and J by 0 bases, with 20 bases left in between. CDR3 length equals 16 residues. The germline V gene encodes CDR1 SEHNR and CDR2 FQNEAQ (reference sequence). The CDR3 DNA follows: TGTGCCAGCCCTCCACTTCAGGACGTAAGCTCCTACGAGCAGTACTTC. This encodes CASPPLQDVSSYEQYF.

This clonotype has only a few counts. The chain joins TRBV5-1 to TRBJ2-1; 7 bases agree with TRBD1. The ends lost 4 bases at V and 9 bases at J; junction bases unmatched: 10. CDR1 and CDR2 (germline): SGHRS, YFSETQ. The CDR3 extends over 14 amino acids. CDR3 coding DNA: TGCGCCAGCAGCACTGCTCAGGGGGTACGTGAGCAGTTCTTC. Protein: CASSTAQGVREQFF.

This clonotype occurred a few times. The chain has TRBV7-9 and TRBJ2-7, with D unresolved. The length of the CDR3 is 12 residues. V was shortened by 0 bases and J by 4 bases, with 4 bases between the two germline ends. CDR1 and CDR2 from the germline V gene are SEHNR and FQNEAQ (reference sequence). The CDR3 protein is CASSLAVYEQYF. Here the CDR3 DNA reads TGTGCCAGCAGCTTAGCGGTGTACGAGCAGTACTTC.